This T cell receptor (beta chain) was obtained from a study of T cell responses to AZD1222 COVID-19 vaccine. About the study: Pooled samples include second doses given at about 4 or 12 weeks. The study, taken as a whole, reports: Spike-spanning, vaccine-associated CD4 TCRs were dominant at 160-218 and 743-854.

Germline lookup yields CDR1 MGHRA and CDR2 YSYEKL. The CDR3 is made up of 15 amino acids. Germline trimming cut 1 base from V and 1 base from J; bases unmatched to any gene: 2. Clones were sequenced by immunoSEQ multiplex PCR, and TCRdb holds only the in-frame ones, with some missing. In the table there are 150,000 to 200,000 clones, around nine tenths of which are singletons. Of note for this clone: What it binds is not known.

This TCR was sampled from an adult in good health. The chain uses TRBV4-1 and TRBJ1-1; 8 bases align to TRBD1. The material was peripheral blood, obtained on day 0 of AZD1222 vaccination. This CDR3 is CASSQAGQGNTEAFF. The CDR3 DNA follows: TGCGCCAGCAGCCAAGCCGGACAGGGGAACACTGAAGCTTTCTTT.